A selection of T cell receptor beta chains follows, all from one sample in a study of control samples from healthy donors and cancer patients. Clones were read by immunoSEQ multiplex PCR, and TCRdb kept only the in-frame ones, dropping some. The sample holds roughly 55,000 clones, about 92% seen once. Material for sequencing was PBMCs. The receptor set was obtained from a man aged 35 to 55 with colorectal cancer. Each CDR3 is given without its conserved first and last residue.

>15|TRBV5-1
ASSPGLAGGFTDTQY
>13|TRBV7-2
ASSRDRGATDTQY
>14|TRBV19
ASSIGGLLGGNTIY
>14|TRBV19
ASSIRLGTGNEKLF
>13|TRBV27
ASSLQGNHNSPLH
>10|TRBV29-1
SVSRDIDTQY
>13|TRBV4-3
ASSPAGTGKRAQY
>8|TRBV20-1
SARVSDAF
>13|TRBV12-5
ASGLGGSYNSPLH
>14|TRBV6-2/TRBV6-3
ASSNPSGGSYNEQF
>10|TRBV19
ASSIGRNEQF